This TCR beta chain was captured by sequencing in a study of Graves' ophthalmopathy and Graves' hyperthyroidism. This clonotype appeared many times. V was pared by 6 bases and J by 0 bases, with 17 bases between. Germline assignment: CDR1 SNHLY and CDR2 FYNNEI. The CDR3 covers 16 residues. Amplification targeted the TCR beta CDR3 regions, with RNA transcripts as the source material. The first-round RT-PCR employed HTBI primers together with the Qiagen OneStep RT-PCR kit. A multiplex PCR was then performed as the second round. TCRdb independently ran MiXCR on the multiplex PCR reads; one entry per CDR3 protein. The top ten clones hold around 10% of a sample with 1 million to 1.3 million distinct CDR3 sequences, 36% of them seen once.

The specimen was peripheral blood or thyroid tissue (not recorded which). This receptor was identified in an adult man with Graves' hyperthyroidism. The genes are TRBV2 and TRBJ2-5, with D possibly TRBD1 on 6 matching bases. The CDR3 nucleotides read TGTGCCAGCAGCCCGAGGGAAGACAGGAACCAAGAGACCCAGTACTTC. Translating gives CASSPREDRNQETQYF. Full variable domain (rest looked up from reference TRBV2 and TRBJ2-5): EPEVTQTPSHQVTQMGQEVILRCVPISNHLYFYWYRQILGQKVEFLVSFYNNEISEKSEIFDDQFSVERPDGSNFTLKIRSTKLEDSAMYFCASSPREDRNQETQYFGPGTRLLVL.